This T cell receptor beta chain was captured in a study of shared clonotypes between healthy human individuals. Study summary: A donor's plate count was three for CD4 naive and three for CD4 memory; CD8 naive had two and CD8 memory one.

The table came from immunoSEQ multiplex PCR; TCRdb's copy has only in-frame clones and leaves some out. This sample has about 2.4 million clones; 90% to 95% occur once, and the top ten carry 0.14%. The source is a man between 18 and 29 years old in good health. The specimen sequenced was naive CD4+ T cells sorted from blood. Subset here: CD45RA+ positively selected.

CDR3 sequence reads: CATSRDLAGGYEKLFF. DNA for the CDR3: TGTGCCACCAGCAGAGATCTGGCAGGGGGGTATGAAAAACTGTTTTTT. This chain links TRBV15 with TRBJ1-4; TRBD1 matches at 7 bases. This CDR3 has 16 amino acids. Germline trimming cut 0 bases from V and 6 bases from J; bases unmatched to any gene: 7. Per the germline V gene, CDR1 is LNHNV and CDR2 is YYDKDF (reference sequence).